This paragraph reports one T cell receptor (beta chain). The antigen is unknown. This table comes from immunoSEQ multiplex PCR, and its TCRdb copy is limited to in-frame clones, with some not included. The sample has approximately 85,000 clones, approximately 83% seen once. This entry is derived from a study of T cell responses to AZD1222 COVID-19 vaccine. The V segment lost 3 bases and the J segment 4 bases; nucleotides outside the gene matches: 6. CDR3 size: 15 residues. Germline V gene data show CDR1 as LGHNA and CDR2 as YNFKEQ. Study observations and caveats: White British people made up most donors, females outnumbered males, and clonal diversity was possibly underestimated. Elevations in Spike-specific TCR breadth and depth followed administration of two AZD1222 doses.

The TCR originated in an adult in good health. Sequences were derived from peripheral blood, sampled on day 0 of AZD1222 vaccination. V usage is TRBV4-2 and J usage is TRBJ2-7; 10 bases map to TRBD2. The CDR3 spells CASSHSSGGAYEQYF. The CDR3 nucleotides are TGTGCCAGCAGCCACTCAAGCGGGGGGGCTTACGAGCAGTACTTC.